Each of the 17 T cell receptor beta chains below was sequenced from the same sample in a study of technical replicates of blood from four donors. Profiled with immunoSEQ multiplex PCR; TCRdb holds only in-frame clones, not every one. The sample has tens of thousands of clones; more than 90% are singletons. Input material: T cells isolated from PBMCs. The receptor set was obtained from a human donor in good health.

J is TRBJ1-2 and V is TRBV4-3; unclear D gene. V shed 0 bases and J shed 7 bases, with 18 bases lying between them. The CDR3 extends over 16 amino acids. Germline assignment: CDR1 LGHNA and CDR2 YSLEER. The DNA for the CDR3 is TGCGCCAGCAGCCAAGATAGGGAGGGCTCGGCAGGTGGCTACACCTTC. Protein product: CASSQDREGSAGGYTF.

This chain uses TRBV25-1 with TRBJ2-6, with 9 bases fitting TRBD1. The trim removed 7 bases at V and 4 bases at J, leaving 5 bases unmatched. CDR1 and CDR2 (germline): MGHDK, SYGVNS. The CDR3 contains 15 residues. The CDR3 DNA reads TGTGCCAGCACGACAGGGGGAGCCGGGGCCAACGTCCTGACTTTC. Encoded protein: CASTTGGAGANVLTF.

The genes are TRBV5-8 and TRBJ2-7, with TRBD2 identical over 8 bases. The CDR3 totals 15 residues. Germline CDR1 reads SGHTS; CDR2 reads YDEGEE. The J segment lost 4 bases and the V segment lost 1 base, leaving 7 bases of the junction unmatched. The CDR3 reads CASSLRPSGPYEQYF. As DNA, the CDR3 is TGTGCCAGCAGCTTGAGGCCTAGCGGGCCTTACGAGCAGTACTTC.

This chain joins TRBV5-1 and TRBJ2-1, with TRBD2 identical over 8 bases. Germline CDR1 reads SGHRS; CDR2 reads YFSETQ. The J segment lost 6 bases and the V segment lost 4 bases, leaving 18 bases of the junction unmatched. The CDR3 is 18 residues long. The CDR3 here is CASSNGGLAGLGLNEQFF. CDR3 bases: TGCGCCAGCAGCAATGGTGGGCTAGCGGGTCTCGGGCTCAATGAGCAGTTCTTC.

CDR3 nucleotides: TGTGCCAGCAGCCCCAAGGCCGCTAGCGGGAGGCCGACCCGAAGCACAGATACGCAGTATTTT. It specifies CASSPKAASGRPTRSTDTQYF. V and J are TRBV7-3 and TRBJ2-3; 11 nucleotides align to TRBD2. The junction had 19 bases not matched to a gene; V was cut back by 5 bases and J by 0 bases. The CDR3 is 21 amino acids. Germline V gene lookup returns CDR1 SGHTA and CDR2 FQGTGA.

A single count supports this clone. The CDR3 is CATRTTGTDTQYF. CDR3 DNA sequence: TGTGCCACCAGGACTACCGGCACAGATACGCAGTATTTT. The chain links TRBV2 to TRBJ2-3; weak D call: TRBD2 (6 bases). Trimming removed 10 bases at V and 1 base at J, with 12 bases between. This CDR3 is 13 amino acids long. Germline lookup yields CDR1 SNHLY and CDR2 FYNNEI. Combining the CDR3 with reference TRBV2 and TRBJ2-3 gives the whole variable domain EPEVTQTPSHQVTQMGQEVILRCVPISNHLYFYWYRQILGQKVEFLVSFYNNEISEKSEIFDDQFSVERPDGSNFTLKIRSTKLEDSAMYFCATRTTGTDTQYFGPGTRLTVL.

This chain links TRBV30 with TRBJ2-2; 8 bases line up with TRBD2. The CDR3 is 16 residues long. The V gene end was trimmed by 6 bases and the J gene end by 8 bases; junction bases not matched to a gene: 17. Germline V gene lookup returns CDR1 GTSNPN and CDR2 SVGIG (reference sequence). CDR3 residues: CACPTSATPLGGELFF. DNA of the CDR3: TGTGCCTGCCCGACTAGCGCAACCCCTTTGGGGGGGGAGCTGTTTTTT.

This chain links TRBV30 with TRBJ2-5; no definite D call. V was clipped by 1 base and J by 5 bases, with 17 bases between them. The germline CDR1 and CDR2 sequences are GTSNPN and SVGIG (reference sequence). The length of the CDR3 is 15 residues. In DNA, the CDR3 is TGTGCCTGGAGTGGGGTTTTACCGCGGATGGAGACCCAGTACTTC. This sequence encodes CAWSGVLPRMETQYF.

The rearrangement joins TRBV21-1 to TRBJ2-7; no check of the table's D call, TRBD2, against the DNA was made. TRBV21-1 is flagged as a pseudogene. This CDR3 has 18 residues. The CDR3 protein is CASSKGIGTSRGSYEQYF. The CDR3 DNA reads TGTGCCAGCAGCAAAGGCATAGGGACTAGCCGAGGGTCCTACGAGCAGTACTTC.

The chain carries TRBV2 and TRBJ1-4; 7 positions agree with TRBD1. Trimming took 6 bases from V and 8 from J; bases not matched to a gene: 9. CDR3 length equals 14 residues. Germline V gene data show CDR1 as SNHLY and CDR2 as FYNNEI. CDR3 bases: TGTGCCAGCAGGACAGGGATTGTGGAAGAAAAACTGTTTTTT. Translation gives CASRTGIVEEKLFF.

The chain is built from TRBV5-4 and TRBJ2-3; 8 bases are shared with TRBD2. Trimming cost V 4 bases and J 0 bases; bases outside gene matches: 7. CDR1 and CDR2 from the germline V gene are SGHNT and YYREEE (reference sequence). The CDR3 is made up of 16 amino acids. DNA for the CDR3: TGTGCCAGCAGCCCTAGACTAGCGCCTAGCACAGATACGCAGTATTTT. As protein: CASSPRLAPSTDTQYF. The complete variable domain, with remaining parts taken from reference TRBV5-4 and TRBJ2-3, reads ETGVTQSPTHLIKTRGQQVTLRCSSQSGHNTVSWYQQALGQGPQFIFQYYREEENGRGNFPPRFSGLQFPNYSSELNVNALELDDSALYLCASSPRLAPSTDTQYFGPGTRLTVL.

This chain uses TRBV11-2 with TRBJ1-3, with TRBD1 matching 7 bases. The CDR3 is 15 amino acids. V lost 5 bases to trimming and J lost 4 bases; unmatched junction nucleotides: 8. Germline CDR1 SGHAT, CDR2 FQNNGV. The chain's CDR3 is CASSSHRGAGNTIYF. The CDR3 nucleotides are TGTGCCAGCAGCAGCCACAGGGGCGCCGGAAACACCATATATTTT. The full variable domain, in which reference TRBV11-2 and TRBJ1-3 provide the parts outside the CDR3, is EAGVAQSPRYKIIEKRQSVAFWCNPISGHATLYWYQQILGQGPKLLIQFQNNGVVDDSQLPKDRFSAERLKGVDSTLKIQPAKLEDSAVYLCASSSHRGAGNTIYFGEGSWLTVV.

The CDR3 coding sequence is TGTGCCAGCAGCGTAGGTTCGGGACAGGGGAACACTGAAGCTTTCTTT. Amino acid sequence: CASSVGSGQGNTEAFF. The rearrangement links TRBV9 to TRBJ1-1; 9 bases align to TRBD1. The CDR3 runs 16 residues. With 0 bases clipped from V and 1 base from J, the junction kept 4 bases outside the gene matches. The germline V gene encodes CDR1 SGDLS and CDR2 YYNGEE.

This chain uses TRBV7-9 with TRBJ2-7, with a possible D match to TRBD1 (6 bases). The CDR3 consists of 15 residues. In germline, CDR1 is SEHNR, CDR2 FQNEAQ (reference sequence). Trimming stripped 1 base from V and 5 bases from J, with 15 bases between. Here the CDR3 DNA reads TGTGCCAGCAGCTTAGGGGCAGGGGAAAAAAACGAGCAGTACTTC. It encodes CASSLGAGEKNEQYF.

The CDR3 loop reads CASSGTGGPTDTQYF. CDR3 nucleotide sequence: TGTGCCAGCAGTGGGACTGGCGGGCCCACAGATACGCAGTATTTT. This rearrangement joins TRBV6-5 to TRBJ2-3, with D possibly being TRBD2 (6 bases). The CDR3 has 15 residues. The germline V gene encodes CDR1 MNHEY and CDR2 SVGAGI. Trimming took off 5 bases at V and 2 bases at J, with 14 bases between the two ends.

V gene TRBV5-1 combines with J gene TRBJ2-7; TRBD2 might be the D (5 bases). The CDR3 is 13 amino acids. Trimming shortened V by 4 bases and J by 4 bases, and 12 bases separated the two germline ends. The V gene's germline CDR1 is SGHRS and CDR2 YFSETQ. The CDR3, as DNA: TGCGCCAGCAGCATCGGGGAACAATACGAGCAGTACTTC. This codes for CASSIGEQYEQYF.

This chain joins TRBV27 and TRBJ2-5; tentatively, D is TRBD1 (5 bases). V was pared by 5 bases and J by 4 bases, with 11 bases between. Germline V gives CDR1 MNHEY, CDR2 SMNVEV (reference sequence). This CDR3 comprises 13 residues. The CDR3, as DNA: TGTGCCAGCAGTCCATTAGACAGAGAGACCCAGTACTTC. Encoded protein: CASSPLDRETQYF.